This T cell receptor beta chain was profiled in a study of shared clonotypes between healthy human individuals. Study observations and caveats: Incompleteness in sorted-subset sequencing, despite large depth, was shown by rarefaction. Among the subsets, naive ones generally showed larger estimated richness than memory ones. Naive CD4 clonotypes overlapped across a handful of donors at approximately 5%.

Germline CDR1 LNHNV, CDR2 YYDKDF (reference sequence). The CDR3 covers 15 residues. Trimming shortened V by 0 bases and J by 4 bases, and 12 bases separated the two germline ends. As to this clone: Its antigen is unidentified.

Profiling relied on immunoSEQ multiplex PCR, and the TCRdb table lists in-frame clones only, not all of them. The table has approximately 810,000 clones, approximately 92% seen once. Positively selected for CCR7, the CD45RO-negative cells used as naive CD8 cells excluded terminally differentiated effector memory CD45RA+ cells. Only Caucasian adults living in Nashville, Tennessee served as donors. This clonotype was obtained from a young man in good health. The sample taken for sequencing was naive CD8+ T cells sorted from blood. The V and J genes are TRBV15 and TRBJ1-2; possibly TRBD1 for D (5 bases). CDR3 sequence (DNA): TGTGCCACCAGCAGAGATAAGGGGACGGGCTATGGCTACACCTTC. Amino acids: CATSRDKGTGYGYTF.